A single sample is the source of the 30 T cell receptor beta chains below, sequenced in a study of patients and donors after allogeneic stem cell transplantation. TCRdb reprocessed the RT-PCR reads via MiXCR and lists one record per CDR3 protein. The sample lists 920,000 or so distinct CDR3 sequences, 15% to 20% occurring once. Sequences were obtained from blood, either unsorted or a sorted T cell fraction (not recorded which). The receptors were sampled from a human donor who was either an allogeneic HSCT recipient or a stem cell or donor lymphocyte infusion donor (not recorded which). It is not recorded whose cells these are; they may come from a transplant donor.

This clonotype was counted a single time. J is TRBJ1-2 and V is TRBV27, with TRBD1 matching 8 bases. Germline V lookup: CDR1 MNHEY, CDR2 SMNVEV (reference sequence). CDR3 length: 17 residues. V shed 7 bases and J 4 bases; nucleotides not matched to a gene: 17. Here the CDR3 DNA reads TGTGCCAGCACCACCTTCACCGGGACAGGTTATGCCTATGGCTACACCTTC. It translates to CASTTFTGTGYAYGYTF.

This clonotype came up once. The chain links TRBV6-5 to TRBJ2-1; no reliable D call. Germline loops: CDR1 MNHEY, CDR2 SVGAGI. The CDR3 has 15 amino acids. Between the trimmed V and J ends, which lost 0 bases and 7 bases, there was a span of 13 bases. For the CDR3, the DNA is TGTGCCAGCAGTTACTCTTGGTGGAACCGGAATGAGCAGTTCTTC. Translating gives CASSYSWWNRNEQFF.

This clonotype has more than one count but fewer than ten. The chain links TRBV11-2 to TRBJ2-2; maybe TRBD1 (5 bases). Germline lookup yields CDR1 SGHAT and CDR2 FQNNGV. The V end was cut by 2 bases, the J end by 7 bases, with 17 bases between. The CDR3 loop spans 16 amino acids. The CDR3 is CASSLLERGLGGELFF. CDR3 bases: TGTGCCAGCAGCTTACTAGAAAGGGGTTTGGGCGGGGAGCTGTTTTTT.

Ten or more counts support this clonotype. The V call is TRBV20-1, the J call TRBJ1-5; maybe TRBD1 (6 bases). The CDR3 spans 15 residues. The germline V and J ends were trimmed by 3 bases and 1 base, with 13 bases remaining between them. CDR1 DFQATT and CDR2 SNEGSKA come from the germline V gene (reference sequence). CDR3 residues: CSASQGWKSNQPQHF. The CDR3 region has the DNA TGCAGTGCTAGTCAGGGGTGGAAAAGCAATCAGCCCCAGCATTTT.

This clonotype turned up a few times. The V gene is TRBV4-2, the J gene TRBJ2-7, with 7 bases identical to TRBD1. Trimming removed 2 bases from V and 0 bases from J; junction bases left unmatched: 4. Germline values: CDR1 LGHNA, CDR2 YNFKEQ. The CDR3 has 15 amino acids. The CDR3, as DNA: TGTGCCAGCAGCCAACCGGACAGGAGCTCCTACGAGCAGTACTTC. Encoded protein: CASSQPDRSSYEQYF.

In this sample, this clonotype turned up a few times. V usage is TRBV29-1 and J usage is TRBJ2-7, with 8 bases identical to TRBD1. The V gene's germline CDR1 is SQVTM and CDR2 ANQGSEA. This CDR3 has 12 residues. V trimming: 6 bases; J trimming: 2 bases; junction bases outside the gene matches: 3. The CDR3 coding sequence is TGCAGCGTGGGACAGGACACCTACGAGCAGTACTTC. Translation: CSVGQDTYEQYF.

Ten or more counts support this clonotype. The J gene is TRBJ1-4, the V gene TRBV2, with D hard to call. This CDR3 comprises 12 residues. CDR1 is SNHLY and CDR2 is FYNNEI in the germline V gene. Between the trimmed V and J ends, which lost 4 bases and 2 bases, there was a span of 2 bases. The CDR3 sequence is CASSGTNEKLFF. DNA for the CDR3: TGTGCCAGCAGTGGCACTAATGAAAAACTGTTTTTT.

This clonotype was seen only a few times. The rearrangement joins TRBV5-1 to TRBJ1-6; 8 bases agree with TRBD1. CDR1 and CDR2 (germline): SGHRS, YFSETQ. The CDR3 spans 16 residues. The V gene end was trimmed by 4 bases and the J gene end by 2 bases; junction bases not matched to a gene: 5. The CDR3 sequence is CASSKGQEPYNSPLHF. CDR3 sequence (DNA): TGCGCCAGCAGCAAGGGACAGGAGCCCTATAATTCACCCCTCCACTTT.

The chain is built from TRBV12-3 or TRBV12-4 and TRBJ2-5; possibly TRBD2 for D (5 bases). Trimming pared 5 bases from V and 6 bases from J, leaving 13 bases between. The CDR3 extends over 13 amino acids. The CDR3 nucleotides are TGTGCCAGCAGTCTCGAACGAGGGCAGACCCAGTACTTC. This gives the protein CASSLERGQTQYF.

This chain joins TRBV27 and TRBJ2-1; a possible D gene is TRBD2 (5 bases). V dropped 2 bases and J dropped 0 bases, with 14 bases sitting between them. The CDR3 has 17 amino acids. CDR1 and CDR2 (germline): MNHEY, SMNVEV (reference sequence). The CDR3, as DNA: TGTGCCAGCAGTTTAAGCCCCCCGGGGAGCTCCTACAATGAGCAGTTCTTC. Translated: CASSLSPPGSSYNEQFF.

The rearrangement links TRBV10-3 to TRBJ2-2; 7 bases are shared with TRBD2. Per germline, CDR1 ENHRY and CDR2 SYGVKD. The CDR3 spans 11 residues. V was clipped by 10 bases and J by 7 bases; unmatched bases: 3. CDR3 coding DNA: TGTGCCACTCAGCGGGGCGGGGAGCTGTTTTTT. This sequence encodes CATQRGGELFF.

Only a few counts were recorded for this clonotype. This chain connects TRBV5-5 to TRBJ1-1; maybe TRBD1 (5 bases). Per germline, CDR1 SGHKS and CDR2 YYEKEE (reference sequence). V was shortened by 1 base and J by 3 bases, with 16 bases between the two germline ends. The CDR3 has 16 residues. The CDR3 here is CASSLLTGGRDTEAFF. CDR3 coding DNA: TGTGCCAGCAGCTTGTTGACCGGGGGTAGGGACACTGAAGCTTTCTTT.

The V gene is TRBV7-3, the J gene TRBJ2-3; no clear D gene. Trimming took off 1 base at V and 2 bases at J, with 10 bases between the two ends. This CDR3 region has 15 residues. Per germline, CDR1 SGHTA and CDR2 FQGTGA. CDR3 DNA: TGTGCCAGCAGCTTAAACCCCAGGACCACAGATACGCAGTATTTT. Amino acid sequence: CASSLNPRTTDTQYF.

This chain links TRBV7-3 with TRBJ1-4, with no clear D. There are 16 residues in the CDR3. Germline CDR1 and CDR2: SGHTA and FQGTGA. Deletions cut 0 bases from V and 3 bases from J, with 11 bases between. CDR3 sequence: CASSLTLERANEKLFF. CDR3 bases: TGTGCCAGCAGCTTAACGCTTGAGCGTGCTAATGAAAAACTGTTTTTT.

At least ten counts were recorded for this clonotype. The gene calls are TRBV24-1 and TRBJ1-2, with D tentatively TRBD1 (6 bases). The CDR3 runs 14 residues. V lost 4 bases to trimming and J lost 4 bases, with 12 bases between them. Germline CDR1 is KGHDR and CDR2 is SFDVKD. The CDR3, as DNA: TGTGCCACCAGTGACCTTGGACAGTCCTATGGCTACACCTTC. It is translated as CATSDLGQSYGYTF.

This clonotype was observed a handful of times. The chain employs TRBV2 and TRBJ1-2, with 9 positions matching TRBD1. V trimming: 4 bases; J trimming: 4 bases; junction bases outside the gene matches: 10. Germline lookup yields CDR1 SNHLY and CDR2 FYNNEI. The CDR3 contains 16 residues. The CDR3 region is CASSGLLTGGRYGYTF. DNA of the CDR3: TGTGCCAGCAGTGGCTTACTGACAGGGGGACGCTATGGCTACACCTTC.

This chain uses TRBV6-1 with TRBJ1-3; 7 bases are shared with TRBD1. Trimming at V came to 6 bases and at J to 0 bases, leaving 5 bases not matched to a gene. Looked up from germline, CDR1 is MNHNS and CDR2 is SASEGT. The CDR3 consists of 15 residues. The CDR3: CASSLRDSSGNTIYF. The CDR3 nucleotides are TGTGCCAGCAGCCTCCGGGACAGCTCTGGAAACACCATATATTTT.

The rearrangement links TRBV4-1 to TRBJ2-3, with 12 bases identical to TRBD2. V gave up 2 bases and J gave up 1 base; unmatched junction bases: 4. CDR1 is MGHRA and CDR2 is YSYEKL in the germline V gene. The CDR3 has 17 amino acids. This CDR3 reads CASSQQPSGGGTDTQYF. The DNA for the CDR3 is TGCGCCAGCAGCCAACAACCTAGCGGGGGGGGCACAGATACGCAGTATTTT.

This clonotype turned up a few times. The chain has TRBV27 and TRBJ2-5; D uncertain. The CDR3 covers 13 residues. In germline, CDR1 is MNHEY, CDR2 SMNVEV (reference sequence). V was shortened by 6 bases and J by 2 bases, with 10 bases between the two germline ends. As DNA, the CDR3 is TGTGCCAGCAGCCAGATCCGTCAAGAGACCCAGTACTTC. Translating it yields CASSQIRQETQYF.

The CDR3 reads CASGHGVQPQHF. CDR3 DNA: TGTGCCAGCGGACATGGGGTCCAGCCCCAGCATTTT. V gene TRBV27 combines with J gene TRBJ1-5, with D possibly matching TRBD1 (5 bases). V was clipped by 8 bases and J by 7 bases, with 12 bases between them. Per the germline V gene, CDR1 is MNHEY and CDR2 is SMNVEV (reference sequence). This CDR3 contains 12 residues.

This clonotype appeared a few times. The V call is TRBV20-1, the J call TRBJ2-1; perhaps TRBD1 as D (5 bases). Trimming stripped 6 bases from V and 6 bases from J, with 15 bases between. CDR1 and CDR2 from the germline V gene are DFQATT and SNEGSKA (reference sequence). This CDR3 has 13 amino acids. In DNA form, the CDR3 reads TGCAGTGCACTCCAGAACCAGGGCAATGAGCAGTTCTTC. Amino acid sequence: CSALQNQGNEQFF.

The chain joins TRBV6-1 to TRBJ2-3; D not resolved. The germline gives CDR1 MNHNS, CDR2 SASEGT. The CDR3 length is 13 residues. The V end was cut by 7 bases, the J end by 7 bases, with 15 bases between. The CDR3 DNA sequence: TGTGCCAGCATCGGCCCGGGCACGTATACGCAGTATTTT. Its protein is CASIGPGTYTQYF.

The chain couples TRBV4-3 to TRBJ1-1, with D maybe TRBD1 (5 bases). The length of the CDR3 is 15 residues. Germline lookup yields CDR1 LGHNA and CDR2 YSLEER. Deletions cut 4 bases from V and 4 bases from J, with 16 bases between. The CDR3 nucleotides are TGCGCCAGCAGCCTCTCACGGGGTGGGACCACTGAAGCTTTCTTT. Translated, it gives CASSLSRGGTTEAFF.

This clonotype has a handful of counts. The rearrangement joins TRBV29-1 to TRBJ1-1; D perhaps matches TRBD1 (5 bases). The CDR3 extends over 14 amino acids. Germline lookup yields CDR1 SQVTM and CDR2 ANQGSEA. V lost 6 bases and J 1 base, leaving 15 bases between the germline ends. The CDR3 region has the DNA TGCAGCGTCCCCATGGGACGGCGGAACACTGAAGCTTTCTTT. This codes for CSVPMGRRNTEAFF.

The chain uses TRBV20-1 and TRBJ2-2, with D tentatively TRBD1 or TRBD2 (5 bases each). With 3 bases removed from V and 7 bases from J, the gap between germline ends came to 24 bases. CDR1 and CDR2 from the germline V gene are DFQATT and SNEGSKA (reference sequence). CDR3 length: 17 residues. This chain's CDR3 is CSASPLPGRATDGELFF. The CDR3 DNA follows: TGCAGTGCTAGCCCCCTCCCGGGACGAGCAACGGACGGGGAGCTGTTTTTT.

The table lists this clonotype with many counts. The chain employs TRBV12-3 or TRBV12-4 and TRBJ1-6; D is ambiguous. V gave up 3 bases and J gave up 8 bases, with 8 bases separating them. The CDR3 loop spans 13 amino acids. In nucleotides, the CDR3 is TGTGCCAGCAGTTTGCGGGCCGATTCACCCCTCCACTTT. Its translation is CASSLRADSPLHF.

This clonotype was picked up many times. The V gene is TRBV12-3 or TRBV12-4, the J gene TRBJ2-2, with 7 bases matching TRBD2. V dropped 2 bases and J dropped 7; count of bases not matched to a gene: 4. CDR3 length: 14 amino acids. CDR3 DNA: TGTGCCAGCAGTTTAAGCGGGGTACTCGGGGAGCTGTTTTTT. This sequence encodes CASSLSGVLGELFF.

The chain recombines TRBV7-3 with TRBJ2-1, with D possibly TRBD1 on 6 matching bases. Trimming removed 5 bases at V and 2 bases at J, with 13 bases between. The CDR3 runs to 15 residues. The germline gives CDR1 SGHTA, CDR2 FQGTGA. The CDR3 sequence: CASSPGDPPYNEQFF. The CDR3 coding sequence is TGTGCCAGCAGCCCAGGGGATCCGCCCTACAATGAGCAGTTCTTC.

The genes are TRBV7-9 and TRBJ2-1, with TRBD1 matching 7 bases. V lost 5 bases and J lost 5; bases outside the gene matches: 12. Germline lookup yields CDR1 SEHNR and CDR2 FQNEAQ (reference sequence). This CDR3 spans 16 amino acids. The DNA of the CDR3 is TGTGCCAGCAGCGACATACAGGGGATACTCCACAATGAGCAGTTCTTC. Its translation is CASSDIQGILHNEQFF.

This clonotype came up many times. The rearrangement joins TRBV12-3 or TRBV12-4 to TRBJ2-5, with D possibly being TRBD1 or TRBD2 (6 bases each). This CDR3 region has 17 residues. The V end was cut by 3 bases, the J end by 5 bases, with 22 bases between. The CDR3 coding sequence is TGTGCCAGCAGTTTTGTGTTATCGGATTCGGGGGCGGAGACCCAGTACTTC. Amino acid sequence: CASSFVLSDSGAETQYF.